This T cell receptor beta chain comes out of a study of graft-versus-host responses after intestinal transplantation. Looking at the study overall: Transplant recipients had multivisceral, liver-intestinal, or isolated intestinal grafts.

Here immunoSEQ multiplex PCR was the method, and the copy in TCRdb shows in-frame clones only, minus some. The sample lists more than 95,000 clones, about 90% occurring once. Study-wide findings and caveats: Analysis identified GvH clones in recipient marrow, with some appearing first in ileum or blood.

Germline-derived CDR1 and CDR2 are SGHDT and YYEEEE. V lost 2 bases and J 8 bases, leaving 5 bases between the germline ends. The CDR3 has 11 amino acids. Concerning this clone itself: The antigen is unknown.

The J gene is TRBJ2-1, the V gene TRBV5-6; D unresolved. This clonotype was obtained from a human donor who received an intestinal transplant. The specimen was unstimulated CD4+ T cells sorted from spleen or lymph node cells, collected before intestinal transplant. CDR3 bases: TGTGCCAGCAGCTTTGGCGATGAGCAGTTCTTC. It is translated as CASSFGDEQFF.